This TCR beta chain stems from a study of blood T cell repertoires in COVID-19. This CDR3 spans 12 amino acids. V lost 5 bases and J 6 bases, leaving 11 bases between the germline ends. Looked up from germline, CDR1 is SEHNR and CDR2 is FQNEAQ (reference sequence). Method: immunoSEQ multiplex PCR; TCRdb's copy keeps in-frame clones and lacks some. Of over 150,000 clones listed, around 85% are singletons. This rearrangement joins TRBV7-9 to TRBJ2-7; D is possibly TRBD2 (6 bases). The sample was PBMCs or T cells enriched from blood (not recorded which). The TCR was taken from a man aged 40-49 years who had recovered from COVID-19. The CDR3 nucleotides are TGTGCCAGCAGCCGGGACTTAGGCGAGCAGTACTTC. Residues: CASSRDLGEQYF. Together with reference TRBV7-9 and TRBJ2-7, the CDR3 gives the full variable domain: DTGVSQNPRHKITKRGQNVTFRCDPISEHNRLYWYRQTLGQGPEFLTYFQNEAQLEKSRLLSDRFSAERPKGSFSTLEIQRTEQGDSAMYLCASSRDLGEQYFGPGTRLTVT.